Below, 5 T cell receptor beta chains from the same sample are listed, as sequenced in a study of shared clonotypes between healthy human individuals. The assay was immunoSEQ multiplex PCR, and TCRdb's table has in-frame clones only and misses some. Counted here are approximately 530,000 clones, about 96% occurring once; the ten biggest clones make up 0.055% to 0.075%. Input material: naive CD4+ T cells sorted from blood. Regarding subset: CD45RA+ positively selected. These TCRs come from a woman aged 25 to 39 in good health.

The V call is TRBV5-1, the J call TRBJ1-4; TRBD1 matches at 7 bases. The CDR3 is 14 residues long. Looked up from germline, CDR1 is SGHRS and CDR2 is YFSETQ. Trimming cost V 4 bases and J 7 bases; bases outside gene matches: 7. The CDR3 DNA is TGCGCCAGCAGCGATGACAGGGAGGGTGAAAAACTGTTTTTT. Its translation: CASSDDREGEKLFF.

The V gene is TRBV7-9, the J gene TRBJ2-7; 10 positions agree with TRBD2. Germline CDR1 and CDR2: SEHNR and FQNEAQ (reference sequence). The CDR3 runs to 16 residues. Unmatched junction bases numbered 10, after V lost 4 bases and J lost 4 bases. For the CDR3, the DNA is TGTGCCAGCAGCTCGACCCCTAGCGGGAGTCAATACGAGCAGTACTTC. Amino acids: CASSSTPSGSQYEQYF.

The J gene is TRBJ2-3, the V gene TRBV2; 7 bases map to TRBD2. The CDR3 loop spans 16 amino acids. Germline CDR1 is SNHLY and CDR2 is FYNNEI. Trimming removed 3 bases from V and 2 bases from J; junction bases left unmatched: 8. CDR3 residues: CASSDWRESNTDTQYF. As DNA, the CDR3 is TGTGCCAGCAGTGACTGGCGGGAGTCAAACACAGATACGCAGTATTTT.

The chain is built from TRBV10-3 and TRBJ1-2; D ambiguous. Germline assignment: CDR1 ENHRY and CDR2 SYGVKD. The CDR3 totals 15 residues. Trimming removed 0 bases at V and 6 bases at J, with 14 bases between. The CDR3 DNA sequence: TGTGCCATCAGTGAGTCGGTAAAACGGGGTCATGGCTACACCTTC. Its protein product is CAISESVKRGHGYTF.

The chain joins TRBV5-4 to TRBJ2-2; TRBD2 matches at 9 bases. Germline V CDR1 and CDR2: SGHNT, YYREEE (reference sequence). Trimming cost V 2 bases and J 6 bases; bases outside gene matches: 5. The CDR3 runs 15 residues. Here the CDR3 DNA reads TGTGCCAGCAGCTTACTAGCGGGCAGTCCCGGGGAGCTGTTTTTT. Amino acid sequence: CASSLLAGSPGELFF.